This T cell receptor (beta chain) was captured by sequencing in a study of T cell repertoires in cytomegalovirus infection (dated by TCRdb to the late 2010s). General notes on the study: Donor HLA type was relevant to the analysis, as public TCR beta signatures indicated carriage of CMV infection together with the matching HLA type. The study at large found these results: Carriers of CMV infection plus the relevant HLA type were discriminated by the cumulative frequency of public TCR beta family members in the study cohort and in an independent approximately 350-donor cohort. The ex vivo response was dominated by HLA-C-restricted CMV-specific TCR beta clonotypes, and the single most frequent clonotype in two of eight donors was supplied by these HLA-C-restricted clonotypes.

As for this clonotype: Its antigen specificity is not known. Base-call qualities are not available, and no considerably larger clone is one nucleotide away.

The germline V gene (reference sequence) provides CDR1 LNHDA and CDR2 SQIVND. Inclusive of the bounding cysteine and phenylalanine, the CDR3 is 15 residues long. The sequence is cut down to CDR3 DNA, 45 bases in frame from base 1. The V and J ends are trimmed by 3 bases and 2 bases, leaving 13 bases between them. The listed sequencing device is Illumina HiSeq 1500. In TCRdb, the public reads were trimmed at Q25 with fastp and aligned with MiXCR, with productive beta chains retained. Duplicate CDR3 protein sequences are folded into a single record with the most common DNA and genes. In all, the sample holds hundreds of thousands of distinct CDR3 sequences, and around 11% of those were seen once. The ten largest clones capture roughly 10% of the sample.

The sample taken for sequencing was PBMCs. The sequence derives from a human donor in good health (CMV status not recorded). Some clones in this sample may be carry-over from other donors' samples. The chain employs TRBV19 and TRBJ1-2, with no reliable assignment of the D segment. The nucleotide sequence is TGTGCCAGTAGTATTCTGGACCTATCAAACTATGGCTACACCTTC. This yields the protein CASSILDLSNYGYTF. With the rest looked up from the reference TRBV19 and TRBJ1-2 genes rather than sequenced, the full variable domain is DGGITQSPKYLFRKEGQNVTLSCEQNLNHDAMYWYRQDPGQGLRLIYYSQIVNDFQKGDIAEGYSVSREKKESFPLTVTSAQKNPTAFYLCASSILDLSNYGYTFGSGTRLTVV.